The subject of this entry is one T cell receptor (beta chain). The specificity of this receptor is unknown. Per-base quality was not reported, and no clone a single base away is much larger than it. The sample originates from a study of healthy donors' naive CD4 and CD8 T cells (dated by TCRdb to the mid-2010s). In the study overall: The donors were selected to cover three age groups of six people each (20-25, 40-50 and 60-70 years), had a mean age of roughly 45, and were half female. For TCR alpha, a new primer set was designed to cover all functional IMGT alpha gene variants, and the remainder of the protocol was kept the same as the beta-chain workflow. The study sequenced rearranged TCR alpha and beta chains from naive CD4+ and CD8+ T cells to test how TCR variation relates to lineage commitment. Peripheral blood mononuclear cells were obtained from about 18 unrelated, healthy individuals. Donors were HLA-typed by sequencing at HLA-A, -B, -C, -DRB1, -DQB1 and -DPB1 using the SBTexcellerator protocol, an ABI3130xl analyzer and SBTengine software.

For CDR1 and CDR2, the germline V gene lists KGHDR and SFDVKD. The germline V and J ends show losses of 0 bases and 7 bases respectively, and no gene match explains 3 bases of the junction. Measured from the cysteine to the phenylalanine, the CDR3 is 15 residues long. CDR3 DNA is the only sequence kept; it has 45 bases, read in frame from the first base. What the authors observed across the whole study: V genes, J genes and CDR3 charge together appeared to explain about 13% of CD4/CD8 propensity variance, in a largely additive manner. Bias between naive CD4+ and CD8+ cells was reportedly observed for most V and J gene segments, consistently across donors and independently of HLA genotype. Alpha and beta chains were sequenced in bulk and could not be paired, so combined chain effects were not evaluated. The study did not directly address possible repertoire bias arising from homeostatic proliferation of naive T cells. In both chains, CD4+ lineage was associated with a positively charged CDR3, and CD8+ lineage was associated with a negatively charged CDR3.

Cells with a CD4+CD8-CD45RO-CD45RA+ profile were isolated by FACS and defined as naive CD4+ T cells, and those with a CD8+CD4-CD45RA+CD27bright profile were defined as naive CD8+ T cells. Antibodies against CD4 (RPA-T4), CD8 (SK1), CD27 (O323), CD45RA (HI100) and CD45RO (UCHL1) were used for sorting. TCRdb names 454 GS FLX Titanium as the instrument used. TCR libraries were built from roughly 460 ng of total RNA with a previously published linear amplification protocol. The sequencing itself ran on the Roche/454 Genome Sequencer using Titanium chemistry. The paper's data handling went like this. From 4 or 5 of the healthy donors, 75,000 to 100,000 rearranged TCR alpha transcripts were sequenced. Duplicate transcripts were dropped, and unique TCR clonotypes were identified by the CDR3 junction according to IMGT nomenclature. Using logistic regression in R 2.13.0, the researchers modeled CD4 versus CD8 status as a function of V and J genes, with an adjustment for donor effects and a Bonferroni correction for multiple testing. TCRdb cleaned the public reads at Q25 with fastp, built clones with MiXCR and kept in-frame beta chains. Merged by CDR3 protein, the rows form single entries marked with the most common genes and DNA. V and J calls and clone size were set by TCRdb, not the authors. Here the sample has 150,000 to 200,000 distinct CDR3 sequences; 65% to 75% occur a single time. 2% to 2.5% of the sample goes to the ten largest clones.

The sample was naive CD4+ and CD8+ T cells sorted from blood, pooled from several donors. Interpreted using the paper, the cell subset or site label stands for: FACS-sorted naive CD4+ (CD45RO-CD45RA+) and naive CD8+ (CD45RA+CD27bright) T cells. Recombination connected TRBV24-1 to TRBJ2-4; 9 bases in between match TRBD1. This receptor was identified in a pool of human donors in good health; the sample pools cells from several healthy donors. The DNA sequence reads TGTGCCACCAGTGATTTGAGGGACAGGGAGAACATTCAGTACTTC. It translates to CATSDLRDRENIQYF.